The clone carrying this T cell receptor beta chain was recorded a few times. What it binds is not known. The source of the sample is a study of cytomegalovirus exposure and HLA in healthy donors. Study-level background: In an early release, HLA-typed donors contributed 75 million to 85 million unique TCR sequences. Regarding the study as a whole: Most subjects had HLA-A and HLA-B alleles reportedly predicted accurately by TCR beta sequences. An assumption of roughly uniform sequencing depth across donors underlay the presence/absence analyses. In an earlier analysis, productive rearrangement rates for most beta V segments clustered near 87% or 30%.

PCR was performed using 60 Vbeta and 13 Jbeta primers. The protocol was immunoSEQ multiplex PCR, while the TCRdb copy is restricted to in-frame clones and leaves out a portion. Here the sample spans about 170,000 clones, about four fifths being singletons. This CDR3 region has 11 residues. The V gene lost 2 bases and the J gene lost 3 bases, with 3 bases spanning the gap. CDR1 is SGHRS, CDR2 YFSETQ, per germline. Sequenced material: PBMCs. The TCR comes from a woman aged 45-59 years in good health and CMV-seronegative. The chain recombines TRBV5-1 with TRBJ2-7; D uncertain. The CDR3 loop reads CASSFGYEQYF. CDR3 sequence (DNA): TGCGCCAGCAGCTTCGGCTACGAGCAGTACTTC.